The 3 T cell receptor beta chains given below trace back to one sample, sequenced in a study of Ad26.COV2.S vaccination and SARS-CoV-2 variants. Some clones are missing from TCRdb's copy, which holds only in-frame ones; the method was immunoSEQ multiplex PCR. This sample has hundreds of thousands of clones, with about 85% found just once. Treatment indicated: around 19 received Ad26.COV2.S at low or high dose, single or two shots; 5 received placebo; per-sample allocation not given. Sampling was done on day 63 after the first vaccine or placebo injection. Source: peripheral blood, taken in a trial of Ad26.COV2.S vaccine versus placebo. These receptors were obtained from a person aged 18-60 years who received the Ad26.COV2.S COVID-19 vaccine or a placebo.

The rearrangement links TRBV6-5 to TRBJ1-6, with D unclear. Germline-derived CDR1 and CDR2 are MNHEY and SVGAGI. The CDR3 spans 15 residues. V lost 2 bases, J lost 0 bases, and 5 bases lay in between. CDR3 residues: CASSYTSSYNSPLHF. DNA for the CDR3: TGTGCCAGCAGTTACACCAGCTCCTATAATTCACCCCTCCACTTT.

The chain employs TRBV5-5 and TRBJ2-2; 8 bases fit TRBD1. Trimming cost V 3 bases and J 6 bases; bases outside gene matches: 7. The CDR3 is 15 amino acids. CDR1 and CDR2 from the germline V gene are SGHKS and YYEKEE (reference sequence). The CDR3 sequence: CASSSTGARAGELFF. The CDR3 DNA sequence: TGTGCCAGCAGCTCGACAGGGGCCCGGGCCGGGGAGCTGTTTTTT.

The chain uses TRBV5-1 and TRBJ2-1, with unresolved D. The CDR3 consists of 16 residues. V was clipped by 0 bases and J by 8 bases, with 18 bases between them. Germline CDR1 SGHRS, CDR2 YFSETQ. The CDR3 loop is CASSLALAANIDEQFF. In DNA, the CDR3 is TGCGCCAGCAGCTTGGCCCTGGCAGCAAATATCGATGAGCAGTTCTTC.